These 32 T cell receptor beta chains came from one sample sequenced in a study of metastatic and nonmetastatic thyroid tumors. TCRdb re-processed the PCR reads through MiXCR. The repertoire includes about 21,000 clones, approximately 24% of them detected once, and about 10% sits in the top ten. Until they underwent thyroid surgery, no patient had received any treatment. Sequenced: tumor tissue. All receptors come from a male donor with papillary thyroid cancer or a benign thyroid nodule (not recorded which). Some clones in this sample may be carry-over from other donors' samples.

This clone appeared many times. The V gene is TRBV18, the J gene TRBJ1-1; no definite D call. Germline CDR1 reads KGHSH; CDR2 reads LQKENI. The V end lost 2 bases, the J end lost 3 bases, and 10 bases lay between the germline ends. This CDR3 has 14 residues. The CDR3 here is CASSPFGSDTEAFF. The DNA of the CDR3 is TGTGCCAGCTCACCATTTGGGTCGGACACTGAAGCTTTCTTT.

By its share, this clone is medium-sized. CDR3 nucleotides: TGTGCCAGCACGGGTGGTGAGCAGTTCTTC. Translation: CASTGGEQFF. The J gene is TRBJ2-1, the V gene TRBV6-4; D uncertain. V lost 7 bases and J lost 9, with 7 bases in between. The germline V gene has CDR1 MRHNA and CDR2 SNTAGT. The CDR3 extends over 10 amino acids.

There are many counts of this clone. The sample has other DNA sequences that encode this CDR3 too. This sequence joins TRBV28 and TRBJ1-2, with unresolved D. Germline CDR1 and CDR2: MDHEN and SYDVKM. The germline V and J ends were trimmed by 7 bases and 4 bases, with 13 bases remaining between them. CDR3 length: 13 amino acids. CDR3 sequence reads: CASTLFDFYGYTF. The CDR3 bases are TGTGCCAGCACCCTATTTGACTTCTATGGCTACACCTTC.

The chain couples TRBV20-1 to TRBJ2-2; 7 bases are a match to TRBD2. From germline, CDR1 is DFQATT and CDR2 SNEGSKA (reference sequence). The CDR3 runs 15 residues. With V trimmed by 3 bases and J by 7 bases, 11 bases remained unmatched. The CDR3 bases are TGCAGTGCTAGGGGCCTAGCGGCCGGCAACGGGGAGCTGTTTTTT. This translates into CSARGLAAGNGELFF.

In its sample, this clone was seen many times. V usage is TRBV9 and J usage is TRBJ1-6; D not certain. This CDR3 spans 13 amino acids. Trimming pared 0 bases from V and 9 bases from J, leaving 7 bases between. The germline V gene encodes CDR1 SGDLS and CDR2 YYNGEE. This CDR3 is CASSVGEISPLHF. DNA of the CDR3: TGTGCCAGCAGCGTAGGAGAGATTTCACCCCTCCACTTT.

This clone has at least ten counts. The CDR3 DNA sequence: TGTGCCAGCAGGGCCGAGGGGCGGGTCACCGGGGAGCTGTTTTTT. Translation: CASRAEGRVTGELFF. This chain links TRBV27 with TRBJ2-2, with D perhaps assigned TRBD1 or TRBD2 (5 bases each). Trimming took 6 bases from V and 4 from J, leaving 15 bases between them. This CDR3 has 15 amino acids. Germline V CDR1 and CDR2: MNHEY, SMNVEV (reference sequence).

The chain links TRBV20-1 to TRBJ1-3; 9 nucleotides agree with TRBD1. The germline CDR1 and CDR2 sequences are DFQATT and SNEGSKA (reference sequence). The CDR3 spans 14 residues. V was pared by 3 bases and J by 4 bases, with 4 bases of the junction left unmatched. For the CDR3, the DNA is TGCAGTGCTAGGGAGGGACAGGGCGGAAACACCATATATTTT. It specifies CSAREGQGGNTIYF.

This clone was found many times. The chain joins TRBV5-1 to TRBJ1-1, with 8 bases identical to TRBD1. Germline values: CDR1 SGHRS, CDR2 YFSETQ. The CDR3 contains 15 residues. The V segment lost 3 bases and the J segment 3 bases; nucleotides outside the gene matches: 7. The CDR3 DNA reads TGCGCCAGCAGCTCCTCTGGGACAGGTTACACTGAAGCTTTCTTT. Its protein product is CASSSSGTGYTEAFF.

This sequence joins TRBV20-1 and TRBJ2-1, with unresolved D. V was shortened by 3 bases and J by 5 bases, with 8 bases between the two germline ends. The CDR3 sequence is 12 residues long. The germline V gene encodes CDR1 DFQATT and CDR2 SNEGSKA (reference sequence). CDR3 amino acids: CSARGLNNEQFF. DNA for the CDR3: TGCAGTGCTAGGGGCCTGAACAATGAGCAGTTCTTC.

J is TRBJ1-1 and V is TRBV28, with D possibly matching TRBD1 (6 bases). Germline V gene sequence: CDR1 MDHEN, CDR2 SYDVKM. The V and J ends lost 6 bases and 9 bases respectively, with 11 bases between them. This CDR3 is built from 11 residues. CDR3: CASSRTAQAFF. Here the CDR3 DNA reads TGTGCCAGCAGCCGGACAGCCCAAGCTTTCTTT. Full variable domain (rest looked up from reference TRBV28 and TRBJ1-1): DVKVTQSSRYLVKRTGEKVFLECVQDMDHENMFWYRQDPGLGLRLIYFSYDVKMKEKGDIPEGYSVSREKKERFSLILESASTNQTSMYLCASSRTAQAFFGQGTRLTVV.

Regarding this clone: This may be a read error: a much more frequent sequence differs by one nucleotide. The V call is TRBV11-2, the J call TRBJ1-2; D unresolved. Germline CDR1 reads SGHAT; CDR2 reads FQNNGV. The CDR3 extends over 13 amino acids. This chain's CDR3 is CASSPGRIYGHTF. The CDR3 bases are TGTGCCAGCAGCCCAGGCCGGATTTATGGCCACACCTTC.

This clone was observed at least ten times. The chain is built from TRBV9 and TRBJ2-1; D call uncertain. The germline V and J ends were trimmed by 0 bases and 0 bases, with 10 bases remaining between them. The CDR3 sequence is 16 residues long. Germline V gene lookup returns CDR1 SGDLS and CDR2 YYNGEE. CDR3 in DNA: TGTGCCAGCAGCGTAGAGCCGGGCAGCTCCTACAATGAGCAGTTCTTC. This gives the protein CASSVEPGSSYNEQFF.

CDR3 residues: CASSYLAAYNEQFF. In DNA, the CDR3 is TGTGCCAGCAGTTACCTTGCGGCCTACAATGAGCAGTTCTTC. This chain links TRBV6-5 with TRBJ2-1; D is undetermined. The CDR3 covers 14 residues. The germline V and J ends were trimmed by 2 bases and 2 bases, with 7 bases remaining between them. Germline CDR1 and CDR2: MNHEY and SVGAGI.

Ten or more counts support this clone. V usage is TRBV12-3 or TRBV12-4 and J usage is TRBJ2-2, with a weak D call TRBD2 (5 bases). CDR3 size: 13 residues. V lost 1 base and J lost 7, with 7 bases in between. CDR3: CASSLGEHGELFF. The CDR3 nucleotides read TGTGCCAGCAGTTTAGGGGAGCACGGGGAGCTGTTTTTT.

Worth noting for this clone: Mismatch with germline at one junction end may stem from a read error. The V gene is TRBV20-1, the J gene TRBJ2-1, with TRBD2 as a possible D gene (6 bases). Germline lookup yields CDR1 DFQATT and CDR2 SNEGSKA (reference sequence). The length of the CDR3 is 13 residues. CDR3 in amino acids: CSAMGGLGNAQFF. CDR3 nucleotides: TGCAGTGCTATGGGAGGATTGGGGAATGCGCAGTTCTTC.

The chain couples TRBV15 to TRBJ2-5; D is unresolved. The CDR3 loop spans 13 amino acids. Trimming took 4 bases from V and 4 from J, leaving 10 bases between them. The V gene's germline CDR1 is LNHNV and CDR2 YYDKDF (reference sequence). This chain's CDR3 is CATSIYAGETQYF. CDR3 nucleotides: TGTGCCACCAGCATTTATGCTGGAGAGACCCAGTACTTC.

For this clone: Its ends do not fully match the called genes, so a read error is possible. The chain carries TRBV18 and TRBJ2-7; 8 nucleotides line up with TRBD1. This CDR3 spans 15 amino acids. The germline V gene encodes CDR1 KGHSH and CDR2 LQKENI. Written as DNA, the CDR3 is TGTGCCAGCTCACCACCGCAGCAGGGGGCCCACGAGCCGTACTTC. It translates to CASSPPQQGAHEPYF.

In this sample, this clone turned up many times. The sample carries other DNA sequences with the same CDR3. The genes are TRBV6-2 or TRBV6-3 and TRBJ1-5, with D hard to call. CDR3 length: 15 amino acids. The V and J ends lost 1 base and 1 base respectively, with 8 bases between them. CDR1 is MNHEY and CDR2 is SVGEGT in the germline V gene. The CDR3 protein is CASSYYGQSNQPQHF. The CDR3 DNA reads as TGTGCCAGCAGTTACTATGGTCAGAGCAATCAGCCCCAGCATTTT.

This clone appeared many times. The chain links TRBV19 to TRBJ2-5, with 7 bases identical to TRBD2. CDR1 LNHDA and CDR2 SQIVND come from the germline V gene (reference sequence). J lost 5 bases, V lost 0 bases, and 9 bases had no gene match. The CDR3 sequence is 16 residues long. The CDR3 is CASSIEGGAFMETQYF. CDR3 bases: TGTGCCAGTAGTATAGAGGGAGGGGCCTTTATGGAGACCCAGTACTTC.

This chain joins TRBV7-2 and TRBJ1-2; D unclear. The V end was cut by 3 bases, the J end by 0 bases, with 8 bases between. The CDR3 consists of 14 residues. CDR1 is SGHTA, CDR2 FQGNSA, per germline. This chain's CDR3 is CASSFPTPNYGYTF. The DNA of the CDR3 is TGTGCCAGCAGCTTTCCGACTCCTAACTATGGCTACACCTTC.

This clone appeared many times. The V call is TRBV28, the J call TRBJ2-1; 8 bases agree with TRBD1. CDR1 and CDR2 from the germline V gene are MDHEN and SYDVKM. V gave up 6 bases and J gave up 8 bases; unmatched junction bases: 6. CDR3 size: 13 residues. The CDR3 protein is CASSLQGAYEQFF. The CDR3 bases are TGTGCCAGCAGCCTTCAGGGGGCCTATGAGCAGTTCTTC.

The chain joins TRBV11-2 to TRBJ1-2; D might be TRBD1 (5 bases). This CDR3 comprises 16 residues. In germline, CDR1 is SGHAT, CDR2 FQNNGV. V was trimmed by 0 bases and J by 3 bases, leaving 14 bases between them. CDR3 protein: CASSLDSAGNYYGYTF. The CDR3 nucleotides are TGTGCCAGCAGCTTAGATTCGGCAGGGAACTACTATGGCTACACCTTC.

This clone was recorded many times. The rearrangement uses TRBV3-1 and TRBJ1-1; D uncertain. This CDR3 region has 13 residues. Germline-derived CDR1 and CDR2 are LGHDT and YNNKEL (reference sequence). The V end was cut by 0 bases, the J end by 10 bases, with 12 bases between. The CDR3 sequence: CASSQDGGIGAFF. The CDR3 coding sequence is TGTGCCAGCAGCCAAGACGGAGGGATAGGAGCTTTCTTT.

This clone has a count of ten or more. The chain combines TRBV4-3 with TRBJ2-7, with D tentatively TRBD1 (6 bases). V was clipped by 5 bases and J by 3 bases, with 11 bases between them. Germline V gene lookup returns CDR1 LGHNA and CDR2 YSLEER. This CDR3 comprises 13 residues. This CDR3 is CASSSGQLYEQYF. Here the CDR3 DNA reads TGCGCCAGCAGCTCCGGACAGCTCTACGAGCAGTACTTC.

This clone was seen ten or more times. The chain combines TRBV20-1 with TRBJ2-5, with D uncertain. Germline loops: CDR1 DFQATT, CDR2 SNEGSKA (reference sequence). Trimming shortened V by 6 bases and J by 0 bases, and 5 bases separated the two germline ends. The CDR3 spans 11 residues. The CDR3 nucleotides are TGCAGTGCGACCGACCAAGAGACCCAGTACTTC. Its protein is CSATDQETQYF.

This clone appeared many times. CDR3 nucleotide sequence: TGTGCCAGCAGCTTAGGGGACAGGATCTACGAGCAGTACTTC. It codes for CASSLGDRIYEQYF. The J gene is TRBJ2-7, the V gene TRBV11-1; TRBD1 matches at 8 bases. Germline V lookup: CDR1 SGHAT, CDR2 FQDESV (reference sequence). With V trimmed by 1 base and J by 3 bases, 2 bases remained unmatched. The CDR3 sequence is 14 residues long.

Points on this clone: The conserved final phenylalanine or tryptophan is absent from the CDR3, which likely points to a read error. The V gene is TRBV25-1, the J gene TRBJ2-1; unclear D gene. CDR3 length: 11 amino acids. CDR1 and CDR2 from the germline V gene are MGHDK and SYGVNS. V lost 3 bases, J lost 9 bases, and 6 bases lay in between. Here the CDR3 reads CASSESGEQFS. CDR3 in DNA: TGTGCCAGCAGTGAGTCCGGTGAGCAGTTCTCC.

As to this clone: Sequence at one end of the junction differs from germline and may be a read error. The chain recombines TRBV11-2 with TRBJ2-7, with D perhaps TRBD2 (6 bases). The CDR3 spans 16 residues. Looked up from germline, CDR1 is SGHAT and CDR2 is FQNNGV. For the CDR3, the DNA is TGTGACAGCAGCTTTCCTAGCGTGAGAATTAATTACGAGCAGTACTTC. It is translated as CDSSFPSVRINYEQYF. Together with reference TRBV11-2 and TRBJ2-7, the CDR3 gives the full variable domain: EAGVAQSPRYKIIEKRQSVAFWCNPISGHATLYWYQQILGQGPKLLIQFQNNGVVDDSQLPKDRFSAERLKGVDSTLKIQPAKLEDSAVYLCDSSFPSVRINYEQYFGPGTRLTVT.

By sample fraction, this clone is medium-sized (0.01 to 0.1%). The chain carries TRBV6-1 and TRBJ2-7; TRBD1 is a possible D gene (5 bases). Looked up from germline, CDR1 is MNHNS and CDR2 is SASEGT. Trimming removed 5 bases from V and 5 bases from J, with 22 bases in between. This CDR3 contains 16 residues. CDR3 sequence reads: CASSPLGRDNRNEQYF. The DNA of the CDR3 is TGTGCCAGCAGTCCCCTGGGCAGGGATAATCGAAACGAGCAGTACTTC.

This clone was found many times. The V call is TRBV28, the J call TRBJ1-2; 8 positions agree with TRBD1. Per germline, CDR1 MDHEN and CDR2 SYDVKM. This CDR3 spans 14 amino acids. V lost 8 bases and J lost 0; bases outside the gene matches: 5. CDR3 sequence reads: CASLDRASNYGYTF. The DNA for the CDR3 is TGTGCCAGCCTGGACAGGGCGTCTAACTATGGCTACACCTTC.

This clone was seen many times. V gene TRBV18 combines with J gene TRBJ2-7; TRBD2 is a possible D gene (6 bases). The CDR3 contains 13 residues. V gave up 2 bases and J gave up 6 bases, with 11 bases separating them. CDR1 is KGHSH and CDR2 is LQKENI in the germline V gene. CDR3 DNA sequence: TGTGCCAGCTCACCAATGGGAGGTAGCGAGCAGTACTTC. It encodes CASSPMGGSEQYF.

This clone appeared many times. The chain couples TRBV19 to TRBJ2-1, with D perhaps given as TRBD1 or TRBD2 (6 bases each). Germline V gives CDR1 LNHDA, CDR2 SQIVND (reference sequence). V was pared by 8 bases and J by 1 base, with 12 bases between. This CDR3 is built from 14 residues. CDR3 region: CASQEGVSYNEQFF. The CDR3 DNA follows: TGTGCCAGTCAGGAGGGGGTGTCCTACAATGAGCAGTTCTTC.